The 18 T cell receptor beta chains below come from one sample, sequenced in a study of T cell responses to AZD1222 COVID-19 vaccine. Assay: immunoSEQ multiplex PCR; the TCRdb copy retains only in-frame clones and omits some. The data contain over 75,000 clones, roughly 87% of them seen just once; the ten biggest clones take up about 2.2%. The material was peripheral blood, obtained on day 0 of AZD1222 vaccination. These receptors were obtained from an adult in good health.

The V call is TRBV25-1, the J call TRBJ1-2; D is undetermined. V lost 2 bases to trimming and J lost 4 bases, with 5 bases between them. CDR1 and CDR2 from the germline V gene are MGHDK and SYGVNS. This CDR3 has 12 residues. The CDR3 DNA follows: TGTGCCAGCAGTGAAAGAGGCTATGGCTACACCTTC. As protein: CASSERGYGYTF.

The chain has TRBV4-1 and TRBJ1-1, with D uncertain. CDR1 and CDR2 from the germline V gene are MGHRA and YSYEKL. V shed 0 bases and J shed 0 bases, with 5 bases lying between them. The CDR3 consists of 14 residues. CDR3 DNA sequence: TGCGCCAGCAGCCAAGAAGCGATGAACACTGAAGCTTTCTTT. It specifies CASSQEAMNTEAFF.

The chain recombines TRBV6-5 with TRBJ2-7; possibly TRBD1 or TRBD2 for D (5 bases each). CDR3 length: 13 residues. Per the germline V gene, CDR1 is MNHEY and CDR2 is SVGAGI. V was shortened by 6 bases and J by 0 bases, with 9 bases between the two germline ends. CDR3 bases: TGTGCCAGCAGGGGGGTCTCCTCCTACGAGCAGTACTTC. Its translation: CASRGVSSYEQYF.

V usage is TRBV18 and J usage is TRBJ2-3; no clear D. There are 11 residues in the CDR3. Per the germline V gene, CDR1 is KGHSH and CDR2 is LQKENI. With 6 bases removed from V and 0 bases from J, the gap between germline ends came to 1 base. The CDR3 DNA sequence: TGTGCCAGCTCCAGCACAGATACGCAGTATTTT. It codes for CASSSTDTQYF. Supplemented by reference TRBV18 and TRBJ2-3, the full variable domain reads NAGVMQNPRHLVRRRGQEARLRCSPMKGHSHVYWYRQLPEEGLKFMVYLQKENIIDESGMPKERFSAEFPKEGPSILRIQQVVRGDSAAYFCASSSTDTQYFGPGTRLTVL.

The CDR3 reads CASSPGGLSYNEQFF. The CDR3 DNA sequence: TGTGCCAGTAGCCCCGGAGGATTATCCTACAATGAGCAGTTCTTC. The V and J genes are TRBV19 and TRBJ2-1, with TRBD2 as a possible D gene (5 bases). The CDR3 runs to 15 residues. Germline CDR1 and CDR2: LNHDA and SQIVND (reference sequence). Trimming shortened V by 6 bases and J by 1 base, and 13 bases separated the two germline ends.

V usage is TRBV5-8 and J usage is TRBJ2-1; TRBD1 agrees at 12 bases. With 2 bases clipped from V and 2 bases from J, the junction kept 2 bases outside the gene matches. CDR3 length equals 16 residues. Germline CDR1 and CDR2: SGHTS and YDEGEE. The CDR3 loop reads CASSFGTGGPYNEQFF. Written as DNA, the CDR3 is TGTGCCAGCAGCTTTGGGACAGGGGGCCCCTACAATGAGCAGTTCTTC.

By its share, this clone is medium-sized. This chain joins TRBV15 and TRBJ2-7; 9 bases match TRBD1. The CDR3 spans 17 residues. V shed 2 bases, J shed 2 bases, and the junction held 10 bases outside the gene matches. CDR1 and CDR2 (germline): LNHNV, YYDKDF (reference sequence). The CDR3 reads CATSRFSGTGYTYEQYF. As DNA, the CDR3 is TGTGCCACCAGCAGATTCTCAGGGACAGGGTACACCTACGAGCAGTACTTC. The full variable domain, completed using reference TRBV15 and TRBJ2-7, is DAMVIQNPRYQVTQFGKPVTLSCSQTLNHNVMYWYQQKSSQAPKLLFHYYDKDFNNEADTPDNFQSRRPNTSFCFLDIRSPGLGDTAMYLCATSRFSGTGYTYEQYFGPGTRLTVT.

This sequence joins TRBV5-4 and TRBJ2-2, with D perhaps TRBD2 (5 bases). This CDR3 is built from 17 residues. Germline loops: CDR1 SGHNT, CDR2 YYREEE (reference sequence). V was trimmed by 2 bases and J by 0 bases, leaving 14 bases between them. The CDR3 sequence is CASSLLGRLSNTGELFF. CDR3 DNA sequence: TGTGCCAGCAGCTTACTAGGCAGGCTATCGAACACCGGGGAGCTGTTTTTT.

The CDR3 nucleotides read TGTGCCAGCAGCTACCCCGGGAGCCGCCCGGATGGGAATACGCAGTATTTT. Its translation: CASSYPGSRPDGNTQYF. The J gene is TRBJ2-3, the V gene TRBV5-5; a possible D gene is TRBD2 (6 bases). CDR1 is SGHKS and CDR2 is YYEKEE in the germline V gene (reference sequence). The V gene lost 3 bases and the J gene lost 7 bases, with 24 bases spanning the gap. The length of the CDR3 is 17 residues.

The chain links TRBV5-1 to TRBJ2-3, with D perhaps assigned TRBD1 or TRBD2 (5 bases each). Germline CDR1 reads SGHRS; CDR2 reads YFSETQ. Trimming took 1 base from V and 1 from J, leaving 13 bases between them. This CDR3 contains 16 residues. This CDR3 is CASSLPVGTGTDTQYF. In DNA, the CDR3 is TGCGCCAGCAGCTTGCCTGTGGGGACCGGCACAGATACGCAGTATTTT.

The chain links TRBV2 to TRBJ1-2, with a tentative D call TRBD1 (5 bases). V lost 7 bases and J 8 bases, leaving 14 bases between the germline ends. CDR3 size: 12 residues. Germline V gives CDR1 SNHLY, CDR2 FYNNEI. CDR3 sequence: CASKWLGDGYTF. The CDR3 DNA is TGTGCCAGCAAATGGCTAGGGGACGGCTACACCTTC.

This sequence joins TRBV7-8 and TRBJ1-6; D is ambiguous. V lost 2 bases to trimming and J lost 6 bases, with 14 bases between them. The CDR3 runs to 16 residues. In germline, CDR1 is SGHVS, CDR2 FQNEAQ. This CDR3 is CASSLQSSSTNSPLHF. Here the CDR3 DNA reads TGTGCCAGCAGCTTACAGTCCTCGTCAACTAATTCACCCCTCCACTTT.

The rearrangement uses TRBV6-5 and TRBJ2-7; 7 bases line up with TRBD2. Trimming took 5 bases from V and 7 from J; bases not matched to a gene: 11. Looked up from germline, CDR1 is MNHEY and CDR2 is SVGAGI. This CDR3 has 14 amino acids. The CDR3 coding sequence is TGTGCCAGCAGTAACAGCGGGACTCGGTGGGAGCAGTACTTC. It encodes CASSNSGTRWEQYF.

The chain is built from TRBV12-3 or TRBV12-4 and TRBJ1-1, with D perhaps TRBD1 (5 bases). The CDR3 sequence is 13 residues long. V lost 6 bases, J lost 3 bases, and 11 bases lay in between. The DNA for the CDR3 is TGTGCCAGCAGAGCAGGGTTGTACACTGAAGCTTTCTTT. Translated: CASRAGLYTEAFF.

This chain connects TRBV15 to TRBJ2-2; 8 nucleotides line up with TRBD2. Trimming took 3 bases from V and 5 from J; bases not matched to a gene: 5. Germline values: CDR1 LNHNV, CDR2 YYDKDF (reference sequence). CDR3 length: 15 amino acids. The CDR3 coding sequence is TGTGCCACCAGCAGTAGCGGGGCTTTTACCGGGGAGCTGTTTTTT. Amino acids: CATSSSGAFTGELFF.

The chain recombines TRBV11-2 with TRBJ1-1; TRBD1 aligns across 9 bases. Germline loops: CDR1 SGHAT, CDR2 FQNNGV. The CDR3 loop spans 17 amino acids. Trimming removed 6 bases from V and 1 base from J; junction bases left unmatched: 12. The CDR3 DNA sequence: TGTGCCAGCAGATCTACTGGGGGACAGGGTCCGAACACTGAAGCTTTCTTT. As protein: CASRSTGGQGPNTEAFF.

The V and J genes are TRBV27 and TRBJ1-5; D uncertain. Germline V gene lookup returns CDR1 MNHEY and CDR2 SMNVEV (reference sequence). Trimming took off 3 bases at V and 2 bases at J, with 5 bases between the two ends. The CDR3 extends over 13 amino acids. CDR3 in amino acids: CASSLRGNQPQHF. DNA for the CDR3: TGTGCCAGCAGTTTGAGGGGCAATCAGCCCCAGCATTTT.

V and J are TRBV7-9 and TRBJ2-1; D is possibly TRBD1 or TRBD2 (5 bases each). The CDR3 is 12 amino acids. In germline, CDR1 is SEHNR, CDR2 FQNEAQ (reference sequence). Trimming took off 5 bases at V and 6 bases at J, with 8 bases between the two ends. The DNA of the CDR3 is TGTGCCAGCAGCAGGGACCGCAATGAGCAGTTCTTC. Translating it yields CASSRDRNEQFF.